This T cell receptor (beta chain) was captured by sequencing in a study of blood T cell repertoires in COVID-19 (dated by TCRdb to about 2020). Regarding the research as a whole: Samples covering the acute and convalescent phases of COVID-19 were provided by collaborators in the United States, Italy and Spain. The prospective study material was composed of cDNA or gDNA derived from T cells, B-cell-depleted T cells, or PBMCs. Subjects who had been exposed to COVID-19, were actively infected with it, or had recovered from it provided the deeply sampled blood TCRbeta repertoires that made up the dataset. The repertoires were released in a freely available public database intended as a resource for research on the immune response to SARS-CoV-2. The samples were drawn from two sources: the first 160 participants of the ongoing ImmuneRACE study, and some 1,300 subjects contributed by 6 global collaborators. The sample metadata nearly always contained a de-identified subject ID, COVID-19 status, age in years and sex. Where available, HLA class I and class II types were taken from metadata supplied by the sample provider and were not determined by assay-based typing.

TCRbeta CDR3 regions were amplified from genomic DNA using the immunoSEQ Assay, a bias-controlled multiplex PCR. The paper's data handling went like this. Nucleated cell counts per sample were estimated from amplification of reference gene primers within the assay. To quantify the absolute abundance of each unique TCRbeta CDR3 rearrangement, sequence reads were collapsed and filtered. Productive Simpson clonality was computed per sample as the square root of Simpson's diversity index over productive rearrangements. This immuneACCESS table, as held by TCRdb, lists in-frame sequences with V and J called but not all clones. Of the missing ones, under half trace to an unresolved V gene in checked studies; the others have no known cause. V, J and clone size reflect that table, while D and trimming were determined from the DNA. This sample is represented by roughly 190,000 clones; 70% to 90% of them were singletons. Roughly 5% of the sample rests with the top ten.

The CDR3 numbers 15 residues from cysteine through phenylalanine. The sequence is cut down to CDR3 DNA, 45 bases in frame from base 1. In the germline V gene, CDR1 corresponds to SGHTA and CDR2 to FQGNSA. A distance of 11 bases separates the germline ends of V and J, which lose 3 bases and 2 bases respectively. In regard to this clone: Its cognate antigen has yet to be identified. Base qualities are not provided; no much larger clone lies one nucleotide away.

Study-wide conclusions, independent of this receptor: The quantity of clinical and demographic metadata differed by source and by participant and was supplied without curation.

Collaborating institutions collected whole blood in K2EDTA tubes following their own protocols. For TCRbeta analysis, collaborator samples were shipped as frozen whole blood, as isolated PBMCs, or as DNA extracted from either sample type. Here the chain combines TRBV7-2 and TRBJ1-5; no D segment can be confidently identified. The sequenced sample consisted of peripheral blood. This clonotype was sampled from a woman aged 65 to 85 with active or convalescent COVID-19. The CDR3 amino acid sequence is: CASSFSPSGNQPQHF. The sequenced DNA: TGTGCCAGCAGCTTTAGTCCGAGTGGCAATCAGCCCCAGCATTTT. The full variable domain, with segments outside the CDR3 supplied by the reference TRBV7-2 and TRBJ1-5 proteins, appears as GAGVSQSPSNKVTEKGKDVELRCDPISGHTALYWYRQSLGQGLEFLIYFQGNSAPDKSGLPSDRFSAERTGGSVSTLTIQRTQQEDSAVYLCASSFSPSGNQPQHFGDGTRLSIL.